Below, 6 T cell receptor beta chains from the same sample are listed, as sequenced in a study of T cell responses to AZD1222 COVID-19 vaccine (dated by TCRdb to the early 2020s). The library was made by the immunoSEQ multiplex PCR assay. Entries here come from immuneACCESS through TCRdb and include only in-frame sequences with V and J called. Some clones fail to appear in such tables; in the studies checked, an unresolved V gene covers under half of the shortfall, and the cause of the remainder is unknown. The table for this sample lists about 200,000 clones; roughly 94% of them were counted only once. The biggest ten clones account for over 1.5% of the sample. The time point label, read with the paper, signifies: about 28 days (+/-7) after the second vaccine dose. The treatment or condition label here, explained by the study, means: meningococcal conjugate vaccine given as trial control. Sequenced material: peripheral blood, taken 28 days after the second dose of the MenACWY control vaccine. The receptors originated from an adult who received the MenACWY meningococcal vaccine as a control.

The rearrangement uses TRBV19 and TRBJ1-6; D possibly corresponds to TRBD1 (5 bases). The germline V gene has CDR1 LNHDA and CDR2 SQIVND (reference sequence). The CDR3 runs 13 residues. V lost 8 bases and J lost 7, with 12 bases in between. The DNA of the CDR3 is TGTGCCAGTTTACAGGACCTAAATTCACCCCTCCACTTT. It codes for CASLQDLNSPLHF.

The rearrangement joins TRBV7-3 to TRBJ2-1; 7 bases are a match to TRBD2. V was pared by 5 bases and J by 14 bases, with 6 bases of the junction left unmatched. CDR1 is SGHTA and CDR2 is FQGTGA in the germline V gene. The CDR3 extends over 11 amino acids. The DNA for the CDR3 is TGTGCCAGCAGCGACGGACTAGAGGAGTTCTTC. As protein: CASSDGLEEFF.

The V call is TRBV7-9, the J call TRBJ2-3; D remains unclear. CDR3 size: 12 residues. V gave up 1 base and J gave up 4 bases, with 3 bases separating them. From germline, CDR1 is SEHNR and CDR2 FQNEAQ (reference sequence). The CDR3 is CASSLVSDTQYF. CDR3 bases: TGTGCCAGCAGCTTAGTCTCAGATACGCAGTATTTT.

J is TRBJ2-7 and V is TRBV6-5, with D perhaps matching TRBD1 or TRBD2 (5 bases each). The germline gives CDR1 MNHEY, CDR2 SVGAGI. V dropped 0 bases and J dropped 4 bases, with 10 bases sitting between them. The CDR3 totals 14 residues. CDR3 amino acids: CASSYSREGYEQYF. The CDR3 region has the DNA TGTGCCAGCAGTTACTCGCGAGAGGGGTACGAGCAGTACTTC.

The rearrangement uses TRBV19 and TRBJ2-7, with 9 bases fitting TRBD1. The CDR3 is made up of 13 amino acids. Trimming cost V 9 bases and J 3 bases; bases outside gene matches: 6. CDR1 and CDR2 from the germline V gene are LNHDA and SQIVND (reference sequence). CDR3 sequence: CASNPGQGYEQYF. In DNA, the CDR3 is TGTGCCAGCAACCCGGGACAGGGCTACGAGCAGTACTTC.

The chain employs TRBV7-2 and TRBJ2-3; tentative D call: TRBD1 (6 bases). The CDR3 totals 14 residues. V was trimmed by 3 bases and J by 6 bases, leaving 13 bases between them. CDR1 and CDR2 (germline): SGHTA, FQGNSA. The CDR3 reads CASSLTGGMDTQYF. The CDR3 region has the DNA TGTGCCAGCAGCTTGACAGGCGGCATGGATACGCAGTATTTT.